The 18 T cell receptor beta chains listed next were all sequenced from one sample in a study of CD8 T cell repertoires and HIV-1 epitope variants. No cognate antigen is known for these TCRs. Sequenced by immunoSEQ multiplex PCR; TCRdb stores in-frame clones only, minus some. The table shows about 4,800 clones, with about two thirds occurring only once. Material for sequencing was cultured CD8+ T cells derived from PBMCs. The source of these receptors is a male donor with HIV.

This chain joins TRBV4-2 and TRBJ2-3; 10 nucleotides align to TRBD2. Per germline, CDR1 LGHNA and CDR2 YNFKEQ. This CDR3 has 16 residues. V was pared by 4 bases and J by 2 bases, with 6 bases of the junction left unmatched. The CDR3 DNA follows: TGTGCCAGCAGCCCTACTAGCGGGGTCGCCACAGATACGCAGTATTTT. Amino acid sequence: CASSPTSGVATDTQYF.

CDR3 protein: CAISESAGSSYNEQFF. CDR3 DNA sequence: TGTGCCATCAGTGAGTCCGCGGGGAGCTCCTACAATGAGCAGTTCTTC. The chain joins TRBV10-3 to TRBJ2-1, with TRBD2 as a possible D gene (6 bases). V was pared by 0 bases and J by 0 bases, with 9 bases between. The CDR3 sequence is 16 residues long. Germline CDR1 and CDR2: ENHRY and SYGVKD.

The rearrangement joins TRBV27 to TRBJ1-1; TRBD1 agrees at 7 bases. Germline loops: CDR1 MNHEY, CDR2 SMNVEV (reference sequence). The CDR3 covers 15 residues. Trimming at V came to 0 bases and at J to 0 bases, leaving 1 base not matched to a gene. The CDR3 spells CASSLSGQLNTEAFF. The CDR3 nucleotides are TGTGCCAGCAGTTTATCGGGACAGTTGAACACTGAAGCTTTCTTT.

V is TRBV27 and J is TRBJ2-1; D ambiguous. Germline CDR1 is MNHEY and CDR2 is SMNVEV (reference sequence). The germline V and J ends were trimmed by 8 bases and 0 bases, with 14 bases remaining between them. The CDR3 length is 15 residues. CDR3 sequence reads: CASGIDRSSYNEQFF. In DNA form, the CDR3 reads TGTGCCAGCGGGATTGATCGAAGCTCCTACAATGAGCAGTTCTTC.

V is TRBV28 and J is TRBJ2-7; TRBD2 agrees at 10 bases. Trimming took 2 bases from V and 2 from J; bases not matched to a gene: 9. CDR3 length: 17 amino acids. CDR1 and CDR2 (germline): MDHEN, SYDVKM. The CDR3 DNA follows: TGTGCCAGCAGTTTAGGGCTAGCGGGAGAGGGCACCTACGAGCAGTACTTC. It specifies CASSLGLAGEGTYEQYF.

This sequence joins TRBV5-4 and TRBJ1-5; tentatively, D is TRBD1 (5 bases). In germline, CDR1 is SGHNT, CDR2 YYREEE (reference sequence). There are 15 residues in the CDR3. The ends were cut back, 3 bases at V and 0 bases at J, with 10 bases in the middle. The CDR3 coding sequence is TGTGCCAGCAGCTCGACAGAAGATAGCAATCAGCCCCAGCATTTT. Its protein product is CASSSTEDSNQPQHF. Full variable domain (remainder filled in from reference TRBV5-4 and TRBJ1-5): ETGVTQSPTHLIKTRGQQVTLRCSSQSGHNTVSWYQQALGQGPQFIFQYYREEENGRGNFPPRFSGLQFPNYSSELNVNALELDDSALYLCASSSTEDSNQPQHFGDGTRLSIL.

Written as DNA, the CDR3 is TGTGCCAGCAGCCCTCAGGGTGGGAAGACTGAAGCTTTCTTT. It translates to CASSPQGGKTEAFF. The rearrangement joins TRBV9 to TRBJ1-1; D might be TRBD1 (5 bases). The germline V and J ends were trimmed by 4 bases and 5 bases, with 15 bases remaining between them. Germline CDR1 and CDR2: SGDLS and YYNGEE. The CDR3 is 14 residues long.

This clone was detected only once. The rearrangement joins TRBV7-2 to TRBJ2-7; 10 bases map to TRBD1. Trimming cost V 3 bases and J 5 bases; bases outside gene matches: 1. The CDR3 has 13 residues. The germline V gene has CDR1 SGHTA and CDR2 FQGNSA. The CDR3 loop is CASSLGQGNEQYF. The CDR3 DNA sequence: TGTGCCAGCAGCTTGGGACAGGGGAACGAGCAGTACTTC.

This clone was found once. The V call is TRBV6-1, the J call TRBJ1-3; D perhaps matches TRBD1 (5 bases). The length of the CDR3 is 15 residues. Germline V gene sequence: CDR1 MNHNS, CDR2 SASEGT. V was shortened by 8 bases and J by 0 bases, with 14 bases between the two germline ends. This chain's CDR3 is CASRGDLYSGNTIYF. DNA for the CDR3: TGTGCCAGCCGGGGGGACTTATACTCTGGAAACACCATATATTTT.

This CDR3 is CASTPRDPRHGYTF. The CDR3 DNA reads as TGTGCCAGTACCCCCCGGGACCCTCGACATGGCTACACCTTC. The V gene is TRBV19, the J gene TRBJ1-2; D is possibly TRBD1 (5 bases). The length of the CDR3 is 14 residues. V was clipped by 7 bases and J by 6 bases, with 18 bases between them. CDR1 is LNHDA and CDR2 is SQIVND in the germline V gene (reference sequence).

The chain recombines TRBV4-3 with TRBJ2-6; 8 bases map to TRBD1. Germline CDR1 reads LGHNA; CDR2 reads YSLEER. V dropped 0 bases and J dropped 1; count of bases not matched to a gene: 8. This CDR3 is built from 19 residues. The CDR3 reads CASSQDRQGAYSGANVLTF. The CDR3 DNA sequence: TGCGCCAGCAGCCAAGATCGGCAGGGGGCTTATTCTGGGGCCAACGTCCTGACTTTC.

This clone was detected only once. This chain links TRBV7-8 with TRBJ2-7; TRBD1 matches 8 bases. CDR1 is SGHVS, CDR2 FQNEAQ, per germline. J was trimmed by 4 bases and V by 1 base; bases with no gene match: 3. This CDR3 comprises 14 residues. Here the CDR3 DNA reads TGTGCCAGCAGCTTAGTTCAGGGGGCGTACGAGCAGTACTTC. It encodes CASSLVQGAYEQYF.

On this clone itself: The junction departs from the called germline gene at one end, perhaps through a read error. The rearrangement uses TRBV7-7 and TRBJ2-5, with 10 bases fitting TRBD1. This CDR3 has 15 residues. Germline CDR1 reads SSHAT; CDR2 reads FNYEAQ (reference sequence). In DNA, the CDR3 is TGTGCTAGCAGCTCAGGACAGGGGGGAGCAGAGACCCAGTACTTC. It translates to CASSSGQGGAETQYF.

Regarding this clone: A read error may produce the germline difference seen at one junction end. The chain is built from TRBV7-7 and TRBJ2-7; perhaps TRBD1 as D (5 bases). Germline-derived CDR1 and CDR2 are SSHAT and FNYEAQ (reference sequence). The CDR3 has 15 amino acids. In DNA form, the CDR3 reads TGTGCTAGCAGCTTAACCCAGGGCCTATCCTACGAGCAGTACTTC. Translated, it gives CASSLTQGLSYEQYF.

The gene calls are TRBV6-5 and TRBJ1-2; D uncertain. Per the germline V gene, CDR1 is MNHEY and CDR2 is SVGAGI. CDR3 length: 14 residues. V was shortened by 1 base and J by 7 bases, with 13 bases between the two germline ends. The CDR3 reads CASSYFQDRGGYTF. The CDR3 coding sequence is TGTGCCAGCAGTTACTTCCAGGATCGGGGTGGCTACACCTTC.

The J gene is TRBJ2-1, the V gene TRBV28, with D maybe TRBD2 (6 bases). Per the germline V gene, CDR1 is MDHEN and CDR2 is SYDVKM. This CDR3 has 14 amino acids. Trimming removed 5 bases from V and 7 bases from J, with 15 bases in between. The CDR3 reads CASSPTIGGNEQFF. CDR3 in DNA: TGTGCCAGCAGTCCAACGATCGGAGGGAATGAGCAGTTCTTC.

This sequence joins TRBV7-9 and TRBJ2-7; D not certain. V was cut by 6 bases and J by 5 bases, with 8 bases left in between. The CDR3 is 11 residues long. Germline-derived CDR1 and CDR2 are SEHNR and FQNEAQ (reference sequence). This chain's CDR3 is CASRRLHEQYF. The CDR3 DNA reads TGTGCCAGCAGAAGGTTGCACGAGCAGTACTTC.

The V gene is TRBV27, the J gene TRBJ2-1; 10 bases map to TRBD2. From germline, CDR1 is MNHEY and CDR2 SMNVEV (reference sequence). This CDR3 is built from 15 residues. V shed 3 bases, J shed 4 bases, and the junction held 3 bases outside the gene matches. CDR3: CASSFTSGIYNEQFF. DNA of the CDR3: TGTGCCAGCAGTTTTACTAGCGGGATATACAATGAGCAGTTCTTC.